Each of the 17 T cell receptor beta chains below was sequenced from the same sample in a study of blood T cell repertoires in COVID-19. Generated by immunoSEQ multiplex PCR, the TCRdb table keeps only in-frame clones and is missing some. Of approximately 240,000 clones in the sample, less than 85% are singletons; the top ten hold 4.9%. Material for sequencing was peripheral blood. The source of these receptors is a woman older than 75 with active or convalescent COVID-19.

The gene calls are TRBV19 and TRBJ1-1, with D unresolved. The CDR3 is made up of 13 amino acids. CDR1 is LNHDA, CDR2 SQIVND, per germline (reference sequence). Trimming took 2 bases from V and 7 from J, leaving 11 bases between them. The CDR3 nucleotides are TGTGCCAGTAGTATATCCCTTCCCGGTGAAGCTTTCTTT. Protein: CASSISLPGEAFF.

This clone was recorded a few times. Additional DNA sequences in this sample encode the identical CDR3. The chain combines TRBV30 with TRBJ1-5; D ambiguous. Looked up from germline, CDR1 is GTSNPN and CDR2 is SVGIG (reference sequence). Between the trimmed V and J ends, which lost 0 bases and 1 base, there was a span of 4 bases. This CDR3 comprises 13 residues. CDR3 coding DNA: TGTGCCTGGAGTGTCCGGAGCAATCAGCCCCAGCATTTT. It encodes CAWSVRSNQPQHF.

The chain joins TRBV6-5 to TRBJ2-5; 7 bases map to TRBD1. The CDR3 has 15 amino acids. The V segment lost 2 bases and the J segment 5 bases; nucleotides outside the gene matches: 8. Per germline, CDR1 MNHEY and CDR2 SVGAGI. The CDR3 DNA reads TGTGCCAGCAGTTACGAGGGGGCAGGACGGGAGACCCAGTACTTC. Its protein is CASSYEGAGRETQYF.

The chain uses TRBV2 and TRBJ2-7, with 8 positions matching TRBD1. The junction had 6 bases not matched to a gene; V was cut back by 2 bases and J by 3 bases. The CDR3 is made up of 15 amino acids. CDR1 is SNHLY, CDR2 FYNNEI, per germline. CDR3 bases: TGTGCCAGCAGTGAATTAGGACAGGGAATCTACGAGCAGTACTTC. Translated, it gives CASSELGQGIYEQYF.

This sequence joins TRBV7-2 and TRBJ1-4; D is possibly TRBD1 (5 bases). Trimming removed 1 base from V and 15 bases from J, with 9 bases in between. Germline V CDR1 and CDR2: SGHTA, FQGNSA. This CDR3 is built from 11 residues. The CDR3 DNA is TGTGCCAGCAGCTTAGGCAGGGATATGTTTTTT. Residues: CASSLGRDMFF.

This sequence joins TRBV5-1 and TRBJ2-3, with TRBD2 identical over 8 bases. The J segment lost 5 bases and the V segment lost 5 bases, leaving 10 bases of the junction unmatched. The length of the CDR3 is 15 residues. Germline V gene sequence: CDR1 SGHRS, CDR2 YFSETQ. CDR3 sequence reads: CASREAGVTQDTQYF. In DNA, the CDR3 is TGCGCCAGCAGGGAAGCGGGGGTAACTCAAGATACGCAGTATTTT.

This rearrangement joins TRBV9 to TRBJ2-3; 8 bases map to TRBD2. CDR1 is SGDLS, CDR2 YYNGEE, per germline. V lost 0 bases to trimming and J lost 6 bases; unmatched junction nucleotides: 6. The CDR3 has 15 amino acids. CDR3 region: CASSVAGGPGDTQYF. The CDR3 coding sequence is TGTGCCAGCAGCGTAGCGGGAGGGCCAGGGGATACGCAGTATTTT.

This rearrangement joins TRBV7-9 to TRBJ2-7; TRBD1 agrees at 8 bases. The CDR3 has 16 amino acids. Germline lookup yields CDR1 SEHNR and CDR2 FQNEAQ (reference sequence). J gave up 2 bases and V 2 bases, and 8 bases lay outside the gene matches. DNA for the CDR3: TGTGCCAGCAGCTTATTCGGGGCAGGGGGCCCCTACGAGCAGTACTTC. This codes for CASSLFGAGGPYEQYF.

V and J are TRBV11-2 and TRBJ1-5; no clear D gene. The CDR3 runs to 13 residues. Germline V gene data show CDR1 as SGHAT and CDR2 as FQNNGV. Trimming took off 5 bases at V and 6 bases at J, with 11 bases between the two ends. The CDR3 is CASSAGGFQPQHF. The CDR3 DNA sequence: TGTGCCAGCAGCGCAGGAGGCTTTCAGCCCCAGCATTTT.

The chain couples TRBV5-1 to TRBJ1-3, with D possibly TRBD1 on 5 matching bases. Germline V gives CDR1 SGHRS, CDR2 YFSETQ. The V and J ends lost 0 bases and 0 bases respectively, with 10 bases between them. There are 16 residues in the CDR3. The CDR3 reads CASSLASGSSGNTIYF. The CDR3 DNA reads as TGCGCCAGCAGCTTGGCCTCAGGGTCCTCTGGAAACACCATATATTTT.

This clone was recorded a few times. CDR3 nucleotides: TGTGCCAGCAGCTTTCATAGGGGTGGCGGCTACACCTTC. This codes for CASSFHRGGGYTF. V and J are TRBV5-4 and TRBJ1-2; D perhaps matches TRBD1 (5 bases). The V end was cut by 2 bases, the J end by 8 bases, with 13 bases between. Germline V gives CDR1 SGHNT, CDR2 YYREEE (reference sequence). The CDR3 extends over 13 amino acids.

V gene TRBV3-1 (or the pseudogene TRBV3-2) combines with J gene TRBJ2-1; 7 bases are shared with TRBD2. Germline CDR1 LGHDT, CDR2 YNNKEL (reference sequence). CDR3 length: 16 amino acids. Trimming removed 0 bases from V and 7 bases from J; junction bases left unmatched: 9. CDR3 bases: TGTGCCAGCAGCCAAGATCAAGGCGGGAGATCAAATGAGCAGTTCTTC. Its protein is CASSQDQGGRSNEQFF.

This clone was observed a few times. The rearrangement joins TRBV7-2 to TRBJ1-1; no definite D call. Germline V CDR1 and CDR2: SGHTA, FQGNSA. The CDR3 spans 14 residues. Between the trimmed V and J ends, which lost 3 bases and 6 bases, there was a span of 14 bases. The CDR3 here is CASSFARNAPEAFF. CDR3 bases: TGTGCCAGCAGCTTTGCCAGGAACGCACCTGAAGCTTTCTTT.

V is TRBV19 and J is TRBJ2-7; TRBD1 matches 8 bases. This CDR3 spans 13 amino acids. The ends lost 6 bases at V and 2 bases at J; junction bases unmatched: 3. Germline V gives CDR1 LNHDA, CDR2 SQIVND (reference sequence). Here the CDR3 reads CASSGTGAYEQYF. The CDR3, as DNA: TGTGCCAGTAGCGGGACAGGAGCCTACGAGCAGTACTTC.

The CDR3 nucleotides read TGTGCCAGTAGTGTCGCCGGGAACTCTGGAAACACCATATATTTT. It translates to CASSVAGNSGNTIYF. V is TRBV19 and J is TRBJ1-3; unclear D gene. The CDR3 sequence is 15 residues long. Trimming shortened V by 5 bases and J by 0 bases, and 11 bases separated the two germline ends. The V gene's germline CDR1 is LNHDA and CDR2 SQIVND (reference sequence).

The genes are TRBV6-1 and TRBJ2-7, with a tentative D call TRBD2 (6 bases). Germline V gives CDR1 MNHNS, CDR2 SASEGT. The CDR3 length is 15 residues. Trimming took 3 bases from V and 7 from J, leaving 19 bases between them. This chain's CDR3 is CASSDPRDSFWEQYF. CDR3 DNA: TGTGCCAGCAGTGACCCTCGGGACTCCTTTTGGGAGCAGTACTTC.

The genes are TRBV5-1 and TRBJ1-4; a possible D gene is TRBD1 (5 bases). V lost 3 bases to trimming and J lost 3 bases, with 12 bases between them. Germline V gene lookup returns CDR1 SGHRS and CDR2 YFSETQ. This CDR3 is 15 amino acids long. The CDR3 DNA reads TGCGCCAGCAGCTGGGCGGGGACGGCTAATGAAAAACTGTTTTTT. The encoded protein is CASSWAGTANEKLFF. Full variable domain (missing parts from reference TRBV5-1 and TRBJ1-4): KAGVTQTPRYLIKTRGQQVTLSCSPISGHRSVSWYQQTPGQGLQFLFEYFSETQRNKGNFPGRFSGRQFSNSRSEMNVSTLELGDSALYLCASSWAGTANEKLFFGSGTQLSVL.